The rows below give T cell receptor beta chains drawn from one sample of a study of shared clonotypes between healthy human individuals. Data came from immunoSEQ multiplex PCR; TCRdb stores just in-frame clones and leaves some out. This sample yields 2,500,000 or so clones, of which around 90% are seen a single time; approximately 0.4% belongs to the top ten. Material: naive CD4+ T cells from PBMCs. These receptors all stem from a man younger than 35 in good health. Some clones in this sample may be carry-over from other donors' samples. The conserved cysteine and the conserved F or W are not part of the CDR3 here. The order of the fields is clone size, J gene, V gene, D gene, CDR3 protein. D genes are given only for firm matches. A clone size is listed for some rows: how often the clone was seen (once, few, many), or a class if it is expanded.

.,TRBJ2-1,TRBV7-3,TRBD2,TSSQGLANYNEQF
.,TRBJ2-7,TRBV11-3,TRBD2,ASAGGSGQSYEQY
.,TRBJ1-2,TRBV19,TRBD1,ASSPGQGSVNYGYT
.,TRBJ2-5,TRBV7-9,.,ASSTLGGLETQY
.,TRBJ2-7,TRBV30,TRBD2,AWGTSGRQY
.,TRBJ2-2,TRBV18,TRBD2,ASSPGLAGVISNTGELF
.,TRBJ2-2,TRBV9,TRBD2,ASSTKTSANTGELF
.,TRBJ1-3,TRBV28,.,ASRISNSGNTIY
.,TRBJ1-2,TRBV25-1,.,ASSEYLSGHGYT
.,TRBJ2-7,TRBV7-2,TRBD2,ASSLDGLAGGPREQY
.,TRBJ2-1,TRBV25-1,TRBD2,ASTGTSDEQF
.,TRBJ1-5,TRBV4-2,.,ASSPLGGQPQH
once,TRBJ2-2,TRBV28,.,ASSLRQNTGELF
.,TRBJ2-5,TRBV15,TRBD1,ATSREDRGEETQY
.,TRBJ1-2,TRBV19,.,ASTPSLRNYGYT
.,TRBJ2-1,TRBV27,.,ASSFAGIYNEQF
.,TRBJ1-2,TRBV29-1,.,SGGGQGGGYGYT
.,TRBJ2-7,TRBV27,.,ASSRITDYEQY
once,TRBJ1-1,TRBV28,.,ASSFRHMNTEAF
.,TRBJ2-2,TRBV30,.,AWTPGASGELF
.,TRBJ2-3,TRBV7-6,TRBD2,ASSSSRLAGVSGTDTQY
.,TRBJ2-1,TRBV28,TRBD2,ASATGTSETNEQF
.,TRBJ2-2,TRBV7-9,.,ATKRMNTGELF
.,TRBJ1-2,TRBV5-5,.,ASSQTRIYGYT
.,TRBJ2-7,TRBV6-7,.,ASYPRFHEQY
.,TRBJ1-2,TRBV14,.,ASSRGVDSIFYGYT
.,TRBJ1-1,TRBV19,TRBD1,ASRYIPGQGAQDEAF
few,TRBJ2-3,TRBV7-9,.,ASSSTDTQY
.,TRBJ1-1,TRBV5-1,.,ASSSAVGWTEAF
.,TRBJ1-1,TRBV30,.,AWSRKRTVMNTEAF
.,TRBJ1-5,TRBV19,.,ASSITLGSQH
.,TRBJ1-5,TRBV19,.,ASSREGNQPQH
.,TRBJ2-5,TRBV15,.,ATSRGRETQY
.,TRBJ1-1,TRBV5-4,.,ASSLGGRAAEAF
.,TRBJ1-3,TRBV19,.,ASLFSGAYGNTIY
.,TRBJ2-6,TRBV2,TRBD2,ASSTGGNSGANVLT
.,TRBJ2-1,TRBV5-1,TRBD2,ASSLGPGGLAGSQF
.,TRBJ2-1,TRBV18,.,ASSQKGPGSYNEQF
.,TRBJ1-3,TRBV28,.,ASTPVGGPYSGNTIY
.,TRBJ2-3,TRBV7-7,.,ASSLEEPGTQY
.,TRBJ2-7,TRBV2,TRBD1,ASRDRAREQY
.,TRBJ2-2,TRBV7-8,TRBD2,ASSLGLATPLGLGELF
.,TRBJ2-4,TRBV5-6,.,ASTKAVAKNIQY